This T cell receptor (beta chain) was documented in a study of blood T cell repertoires in COVID-19. Study information: PBMCs, B-cell-depleted T cells, or T cells provided the cDNA or gDNA that made up the material.

The ends lost 8 bases at V and 3 bases at J; junction bases unmatched: 10. The CDR3 has 14 residues. Germline assignment: CDR1 MNHEY and CDR2 SVGAGI. Using immunoSEQ multiplex PCR, the repertoire was profiled, and TCRdb retains in-frame clones only, with some absent. The data show 14,000 to 15,000 clones, around 88% seen once. The chain combines TRBV6-5 with TRBJ2-7; 7 positions agree with TRBD1. The sequence came from a human donor in a cohort sampled during active COVID-19. The sample was peripheral blood. CDR3 nucleotide sequence: TGTGCCAGCCGCTCCGGGACAGCGATCTACGAGCAGTACTTC. Translation: CASRSGTAIYEQYF.